This T cell receptor (beta chain) came from a study of T cell repertoires in cytomegalovirus infection. Overall study: HLA-C-restricted CMV epitopes, recently identified, and well-studied HLA-B-restricted ones were used by the study. It was the public TCR beta signatures that indicated both CMV infection and matching HLA type.

From the reads, TCRdb called clonotypes with MiXCR, one entry per CDR3 protein. The top ten clones hold around an eighth of a sample with about 890,000 distinct CDR3 sequences, approximately 32% of them seen once. Of note for this clonotype: Its antigen is undetermined.

There are 13 residues in the CDR3. V was trimmed by 5 bases and J by 6 bases, leaving 11 bases between them. CDR1 and CDR2 from the germline V gene are SGHNT and YENEEA. Study-wide results and caveats: HLA-C-restricted CMV-specific TCR beta clonotypes prevailed in the ex vivo response. Carriers of CMV and the relevant HLA type were discriminated by public TCR beta frequency.

The chain uses TRBV11-3 and TRBJ2-1, with D perhaps matching TRBD1 (5 bases). The input for sequencing was cultured CD8+ T cells from PBMCs, taken from culture after CMV antigen stimulation. The receptor was derived from a human donor in good health (CMV status not recorded). Some clones in this sample may be carry-over from other donors' samples. CDR3 sequence: CASSASGANEQFF. CDR3 in DNA: TGTGCCAGCAGCGCAAGTGGGGCCAATGAGCAGTTCTTC.